The rows below give T cell receptor beta chains drawn from one sample of a study of CD8+ T cells in alopecia areata. Method: immunoSEQ multiplex PCR; TCRdb's copy keeps in-frame clones and lacks some. This table has about 170,000 clones, about 54% appearing once. The sample was CD4+ T cells sorted from blood, taken at approximately week 56, from a patient treated with tofacitinib. These receptors came from a human donor with alopecia areata. CDR3s include the opening cysteine and the closing phenylalanine or tryptophan. D genes are given only for firm matches. For some rows the clone size is stated as once, few or many, or as a class when expanded; others skip it.

CDR3 protein	CDR3 DNA	V gene	J gene	D gene	clone size	CDR3 length
CAWGVAGTDTQYF	TGTGCCTGGGGGGTAGCGGGGACAGATACGCAGTATTTT	TRBV30	TRBJ2-3	TRBD2	NA	13
CSVETGGETQYF	TGCAGCGTTGAAACGGGTGGGGAGACCCAGTACTTC	TRBV29-1	TRBJ2-5	NA	few	12
CASSETGFGANVLTF	TGTGCCAGCAGCGAGACAGGGTTTGGGGCCAACGTCCTGACTTTC	TRBV5-6	TRBJ2-6	TRBD1	NA	15
CASSTPRGNEQFF	TGTGCCAGCAGCACACCGCGGGGGAATGAGCAGTTCTTC	TRBV6-6	TRBJ2-1	TRBD2	NA	13
CASRAVEAFF	TGTGCCAGCAGGGCTGTTGAAGCTTTCTTT	TRBV6-1	TRBJ1-1	NA	NA	10
CSVAQGPYEQYF	TGCAGCGTTGCACAGGGGCCCTACGAGCAGTACTTC	TRBV29-1	TRBJ2-7	TRBD1	few	12
CSAKGQGSNYGYTF	TGCAGCGCTAAGGGACAGGGGAGCAACTATGGCTACACCTTC	TRBV29-1	TRBJ1-2	TRBD1	NA	14
CASYETGETYGYTF	TGTGCCAGCTACGAAACAGGGGAAACCTATGGCTACACCTTC	TRBV7-8	TRBJ1-2	TRBD1	NA	14
CASSLGGGTDTQYF	TGTGCCAGCAGTTTAGGGGGGGGCACAGATACGCAGTATTTT	TRBV27	TRBJ2-3	TRBD2	many	14
CASSGGPTYGYTF	TGTGCCAGCAGTGGCGGACCGACTTATGGCTACACCTTC	TRBV25-1	TRBJ1-2	NA	NA	13
CASSQADGEPQHF	TGTGCCAGCAGCCAAGCTGATGGGGAGCCCCAGCATTTT	TRBV4-2	TRBJ1-5	NA	few	13
CAWDSAFYNSPLHF	TGTGCCTGGGACAGCGCCTTCTATAATTCACCCCTCCACTTT	TRBV30	TRBJ1-6	NA	NA	14
CSVGPQRTDTQYF	TGCAGCGTTGGCCCCCAGAGGACAGATACGCAGTATTTT	TRBV29-1	TRBJ2-3	NA	NA	13
CASSFLGQPQHF	TGTGCCAGCAGTTTCCTGGGTCAGCCCCAGCATTTT	TRBV27	TRBJ1-5	NA	once	12
CASSLQSNTEAFF	TGTGCCAGCAGCTTACAGAGTAACACTGAAGCTTTCTTT	TRBV7-2	TRBJ1-1	NA	NA	13
CSAYTANEQFF	TGCAGTGCTTATACCGCGAATGAGCAGTTCTTC	TRBV20-1	TRBJ2-1	NA	NA	11
CASSLQGNTEAFF	TGTGCCAGCAGTCTGCAGGGGAACACTGAAGCTTTCTTT	TRBV14	TRBJ1-1	NA	NA	13
CSVDLAIEAFF	TGCAGCGTTGATTTGGCGATCGAAGCTTTCTTT	TRBV29-1	TRBJ1-1	NA	NA	11
CASGAEDTQYF	TGTGCCAGCGGGGCTGAAGATACGCAGTATTTT	TRBV7-6	TRBJ2-3	NA	once	11
CAWSVGPGTDTQYF	TGTGCCTGGAGTGTGGGGCCTGGGACAGATACGCAGTATTTT	TRBV30	TRBJ2-3	NA	NA	14
CSVEEGGLGNEQFF	TGCAGCGTTGAAGAGGGGGGCCTAGGAAATGAGCAGTTCTTC	TRBV29-1	TRBJ2-1	NA	NA	14
CASSEVQSVQETQYF	TGTGCCAGCAGTGAAGTTCAGTCTGTACAAGAGACCCAGTACTTC	TRBV2	TRBJ2-5	NA	NA	15
CASSTGAGGSTDTQYF	TGCGCCAGCAGCACTGGGGCCGGGGGAAGCACAGATACGCAGTATTTT	TRBV5-1	TRBJ2-3	NA	NA	16
CASSSWGLSTDTQYF	TGCGCCAGCAGCTCATGGGGACTGAGCACAGATACGCAGTATTTT	TRBV5-1	TRBJ2-3	NA	NA	15
CASTPGHTQAYEQYF	TGTGCCAGCACCCCGGGCCATACACAGGCCTACGAGCAGTACTTC	TRBV6-1	TRBJ2-7	NA	NA	15